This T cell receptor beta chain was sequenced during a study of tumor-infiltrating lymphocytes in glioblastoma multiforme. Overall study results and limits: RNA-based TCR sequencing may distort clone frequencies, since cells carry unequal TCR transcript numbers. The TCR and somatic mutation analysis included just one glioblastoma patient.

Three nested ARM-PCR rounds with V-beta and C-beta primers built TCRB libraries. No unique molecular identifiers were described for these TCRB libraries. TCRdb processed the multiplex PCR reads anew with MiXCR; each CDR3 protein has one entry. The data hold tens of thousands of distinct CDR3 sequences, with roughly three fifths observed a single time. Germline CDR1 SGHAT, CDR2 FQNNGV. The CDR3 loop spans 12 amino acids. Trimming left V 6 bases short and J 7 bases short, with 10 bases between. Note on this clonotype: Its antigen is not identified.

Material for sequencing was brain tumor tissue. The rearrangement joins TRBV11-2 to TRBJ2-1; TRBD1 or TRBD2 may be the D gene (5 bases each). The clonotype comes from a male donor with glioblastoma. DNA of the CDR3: TGTGCCAGCAGGGGGGAGCAAAATGAGCAGTTCTTC. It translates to CASRGEQNEQFF.